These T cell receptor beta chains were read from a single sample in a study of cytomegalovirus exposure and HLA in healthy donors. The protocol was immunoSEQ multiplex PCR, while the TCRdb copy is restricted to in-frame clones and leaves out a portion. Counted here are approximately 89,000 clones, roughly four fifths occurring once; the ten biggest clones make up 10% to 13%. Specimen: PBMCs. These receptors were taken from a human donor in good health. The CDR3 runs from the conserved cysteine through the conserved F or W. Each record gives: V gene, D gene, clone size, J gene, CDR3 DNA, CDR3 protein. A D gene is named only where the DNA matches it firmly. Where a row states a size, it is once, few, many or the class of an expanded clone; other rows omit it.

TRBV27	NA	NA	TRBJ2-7	TGTGCCAGCAGTTTGGGGCGGGGTCCTTACGAGCAGTACTTC	CASSLGRGPYEQYF
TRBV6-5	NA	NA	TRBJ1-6	TGTGCCAGCAGACAGAATTCACCCCTCCACTTT	CASRQNSPLHF
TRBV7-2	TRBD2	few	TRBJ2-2	TGTGCCAGCAGCTTAGCGCCCGGACTAGCGGGGGGAAAAACCGGGGAGCTGTTTTTT	CASSLAPGLAGGKTGELFF
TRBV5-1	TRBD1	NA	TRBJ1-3	TGCGCCAGCAGCCGCGGGGACAGCGGAAACACCATATATTTT	CASSRGDSGNTIYF
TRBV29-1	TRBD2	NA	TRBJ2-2	TGCAGCGTCCCCATGGCGGGAGGGCATAACACCGGGGAGCTGTTTTTT	CSVPMAGGHNTGELFF
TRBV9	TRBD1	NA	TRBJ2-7	TGTGCCAGCAGCGCCCCGGGACAGGGGTACGAGCAGTACTTC	CASSAPGQGYEQYF
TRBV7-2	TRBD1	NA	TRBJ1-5	TGTGCCAGCAGCTCGGGACAGGTCAACCAGCCCCAGCATTTT	CASSSGQVNQPQHF
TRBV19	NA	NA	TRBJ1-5	TGTGCCAGCACTGAAGCTTTTTATCAGCCCCAGCATTTT	CASTEAFYQPQHF
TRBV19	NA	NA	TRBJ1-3	TGTGCCAGTAGTCTCGGACAGGGAAACACCATATATTTT	CASSLGQGNTIYF
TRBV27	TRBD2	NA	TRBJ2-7	TGTGCCAGCAGTTTATTAGTAGGTAGCGGGAGCTACGAGCAGTACTTC	CASSLLVGSGSYEQYF
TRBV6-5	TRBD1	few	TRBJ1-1	TGTGCCAGCAGTCAGGACAGGGCCACTGAAGCTTTCTTT	CASSQDRATEAFF
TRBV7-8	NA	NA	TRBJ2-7	TGTGCCAGCAGCTTAGGGGCGGGGATAGGAGCCTACGAGCAGTACTTC	CASSLGAGIGAYEQYF
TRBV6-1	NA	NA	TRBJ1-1	TGTGCCAGCAGTGAAGACAGGCTGGGTACTGAAGCTTTCTTT	CASSEDRLGTEAFF
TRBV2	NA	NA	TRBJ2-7	TGTGCCAGCAGTGAAGCGCCCCCCAGGCGGGGTCCTTCCGAGCAGTACTTC	CASSEAPPRRGPSEQYF
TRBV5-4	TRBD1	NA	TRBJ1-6	TGTGCCAGCAGGCCCGGGACAGGGGGTTCACCCCTCCACTTT	CASRPGTGGSPLHF
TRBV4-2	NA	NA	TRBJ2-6	TGTGCCAGCACGGGGTCTGGGGAGGCCAACGTCCTGACTTTC	CASTGSGEANVLTF
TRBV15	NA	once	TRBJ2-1	TGTGCCACCAGCAGGGGCTGGGTTGATGAGCAGTTCTTC	CATSRGWVDEQFF
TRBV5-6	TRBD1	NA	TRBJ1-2	TGTGCCAGCACCCGGGGACAGGCACGCGGCTACACCTTC	CASTRGQARGYTF
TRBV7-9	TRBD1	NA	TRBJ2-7	TGTGCCAGCAGCTTAGCGGACAGGCTCTCCTACGAGCAGTACTTC	CASSLADRLSYEQYF
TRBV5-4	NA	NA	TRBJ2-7	TGTGCCAGCAGCTTCGCCAGGGGAACGGGCGAGCAGTACTTC	CASSFARGTGEQYF
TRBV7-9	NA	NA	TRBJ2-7	TGTGCCAGCAGCTCCCTCCGGGTTGTCGGCTACGAGCAGTACTTC	CASSSLRVVGYEQYF
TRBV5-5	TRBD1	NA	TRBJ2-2	TGTGCCAGCAGCCGAGGCCAGGGGACAGGGAGCGCCGGGGAGCTGTTTTTT	CASSRGQGTGSAGELFF
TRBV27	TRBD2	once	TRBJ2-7	TGTGCCAGCAGTACCCTCCCGACTAGCGCCCTATACGAGCAGTACTTC	CASSTLPTSALYEQYF
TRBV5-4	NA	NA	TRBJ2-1	TGTGCCAGCAGCCACGTGCAGGGGCTCAACAATGAGCAGTTCTTC	CASSHVQGLNNEQFF
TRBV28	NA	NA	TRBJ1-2	TGTGCCAGCACCTCCGGGGGGCGGGGTGGCTACACCTTC	CASTSGGRGGYTF
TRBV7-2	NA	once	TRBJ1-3	TGTGCCAGCAGCTTATTGACAGCTGGAAACACCATATATTTT	CASSLLTAGNTIYF
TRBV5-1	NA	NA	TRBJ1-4	TGCGCCAGCAGCTTGGAACCGGCAACTAATGAAAAACTGTTTTTT	CASSLEPATNEKLFF
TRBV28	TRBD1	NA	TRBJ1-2	TGTGCCAGCAGTTCCCTCCGGGACAGGGATGGCTACACCTTC	CASSSLRDRDGYTF
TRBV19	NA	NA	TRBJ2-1	TGTGCCAGTACCGACTTGGCGGGAGTAGGGGGCAATGAGCAGTTCTTC	CASTDLAGVGGNEQFF